The rows below give T cell receptor beta chains drawn from one sample of a study of T cells after yellow fever vaccination. TCRdb fed the 5' RACE reads into MiXCR, producing one record per CDR3 protein. The repertoire holds around 600,000 distinct CDR3 sequences, with 9% to 15% as singletons. The sample in question was PBMCs, obtained on the day of the yellow fever booster vaccination. These receptors were collected from a man aged 25-40 years who received the YFV17D yellow fever vaccine. The CDR3 runs from the conserved cysteine through the conserved F or W. The D gene is left open where the match is weak. The size field is filled for only some rows; it gives once, few, many or a size class.

d_call	v_call	clone_size	j_call	cdr3_nt	cdr3_aa
-	TRBV6-5	few	TRBJ1-5	TGTGCCAGCAGTTACCGGTTGTCTCAGCCCCAGCATTTT	CASSYRLSQPQHF
-	TRBV6-1	-	TRBJ2-7	TGTGCCAGCAGTCATAGCCTAAACCAGCGGATCGAGCAGTACTTC	CASSHSLNQRIEQYF
-	TRBV21-1	many	TRBJ2-7	TGTGCCAGCTCCAACTACGAGCAGTACTTC	CASSNYEQYF
TRBD2	TRBV11-1	-	TRBJ2-5	TGTGCCAGCAGTTTTTGGCGGACTAGCGGGAGCCGGATTGAGACCCAGTACTTC	CASSFWRTSGSRIETQYF
-	TRBV10-3	-	TRBJ2-2	TGTGCCATCTTGGGGGCGGAGGCCGGGGAGGTGTTTTTT	CAILGAEAGEVFF
-	TRBV20-1	-	TRBJ2-5	TGCAGTGCTAGTGGCTACCCCTTCCAAGAGACCCAGTACTTC	CSASGYPFQETQYF
-	TRBV6-5	-	TRBJ1-2	TGTGCCAGCAGTTTCCACCTTAACTATGGCTACACCTTC	CASSFHLNYGYTF
-	TRBV28	-	TRBJ2-3	TGTGCCAGCAGTACCCGGGGGCCAGATACGCAGTATTTT	CASSTRGPDTQYF
TRBD1	TRBV7-2	-	TRBJ2-7	TGTGCCAGCAGCTCAAAGGGGGCATACGAGCAGTACTTC	CASSSKGAYEQYF
-	TRBV27	few	TRBJ2-7	TGTGCCAGCAGGAATTCGGGCGCGGGACTCGAGCAGTACTTC	CASRNSGAGLEQYF
-	TRBV14	-	TRBJ2-6	TGTGCCAGCAGCCCACTCCCGAGGGCCGGGGGCTCTGGGGCCAACGTCCTGACTTTC	CASSPLPRAGGSGANVLTF
-	TRBV7-8	few	TRBJ1-6	TGTGCCAGCAGCTTAGACACTCTTAATTCACCCCTCCACTTT	CASSLDTLNSPLHF
-	TRBV7-2	few	TRBJ2-1	TGTGCCAGCAGCCCCTCGGTGCAGACCAATGAGCAGTTCTTC	CASSPSVQTNEQFF
TRBD2	TRBV2	few	TRBJ2-1	TGTGCCAGCAGTGAGTTTGTTGGACTAGCGGTTAATGAGCAGTTCTTC	CASSEFVGLAVNEQFF
-	TRBV10-3	-	TRBJ2-6	TGTGCCATCAGTGAAGGGGGTTCGTGGTCTGGGGCCAACGTCCTGACTTTC	CAISEGGSWSGANVLTF
-	TRBV6-4	once	TRBJ2-2	TGTGCCAGCAGCACACTCGAGGGGACCGGGGAGCTGTTTTTT	CASSTLEGTGELFF
-	TRBV20-1	many	TRBJ1-5	TGCAGTGCTAGTCCGGGGGCGGTGGGTCAGCCCCAGCATTTT	CSASPGAVGQPQHF
-	TRBV25-1	few	TRBJ2-5	TGTGCCAGCAGTGAGACATTGGCCCTCCAAGAGACCCAGTACTTC	CASSETLALQETQYF
TRBD1	TRBV20-1	few	TRBJ2-4	TGCAGTGCGCCCCCCACAGGGGGGATAGCCAAAAACATTCAGTACTTC	CSAPPTGGIAKNIQYF
-	TRBV12-5	few	TRBJ1-6	TGTGCTAGTGGACCACATCTGGACTCCTATAATTCACCCCTCCACTTT	CASGPHLDSYNSPLHF
TRBD1	TRBV19	few	TRBJ2-7	TGTGCCAGTAGCCCGGGACAGGGGGCATCCGAGCAGTACTTC	CASSPGQGASEQYF
TRBD2	TRBV11-2	-	TRBJ2-3	TGTGCCAGCAGCTTAGTTCGGCCTAGCGGATTAAGCACAGATACGCAGTATTTT	CASSLVRPSGLSTDTQYF
-	TRBV24-1	few	TRBJ2-1	TGTGCCACCAGTACATCGCGGCTCTCCTACAATGAGCAGTTCTTC	CATSTSRLSYNEQFF
TRBD2	TRBV2	-	TRBJ2-3	TGTGCCAGCAGTTCCCGGACTAGCGGGGCAGATACGCAGTATTTT	CASSSRTSGADTQYF
-	TRBV28	-	TRBJ1-5	TGTGCCAGCATCCCGGGAGGAGGTAGCAATCAGCCCCAGCATTTT	CASIPGGGSNQPQHF
-	TRBV18	many	TRBJ1-2	TGTGCCAGCTCACCACCGCTAGGGCTCGGCTACACCTTC	CASSPPLGLGYTF
-	TRBV5-1	many	TRBJ2-3	TGCGCCAGCAGCTACCACGTAGCGGAGGATACGCAGTATTTT	CASSYHVAEDTQYF
TRBD1	TRBV20-1	-	TRBJ2-1	TGCAGTGCTGGACCGGGACAGGGGACATATGAGCAGTTCTTC	CSAGPGQGTYEQFF
-	TRBV6-5	-	TRBJ2-7	TGTGCCAGCAGTTCTACTCGGTTCACCTACGAGCAGTACTTC	CASSSTRFTYEQYF
TRBD2	TRBV7-2	many	TRBJ2-7	TGTGCCAGCAGCTTTGTGCTAGCGGGAGGGCCATACGAGCAGTACTTC	CASSFVLAGGPYEQYF
TRBD1	TRBV24-1	-	TRBJ2-1	TGTGCCACCAGTGGGGGACAGGGGGCGAGAAGCGGGAGGAATAATGAGCAGTTCTTC	CATSGGQGARSGRNNEQFF
-	TRBV10-3	-	TRBJ2-3	TGTGCCATCAGTGACCCCTCTGGTGCAGATACGCAGTATTTT	CAISDPSGADTQYF
TRBD1	TRBV7-2	few	TRBJ2-2	TGTGCCAGCAGCCAGACAGGGGGCTCGGTCACCGGGGAGCTGTTTTTT	CASSQTGGSVTGELFF
-	TRBV7-8	few	TRBJ2-3	TGTGCCAGCAGCTTAGTGGTGGGACGAGATACGCAGTATTTT	CASSLVVGRDTQYF
TRBD1	TRBV2	few	TRBJ1-4	TGTGCCAGCCGCTGGGACCGGACAGGCAAGAGAAGTGAAAAACTGTTTTTT	CASRWDRTGKRSEKLFF
-	TRBV18	-	TRBJ2-5	TGTGCCAGCTCACCACCGGGGACGGGAGAGACCCAGTACTTC	CASSPPGTGETQYF
TRBD2	TRBV27	-	TRBJ2-7	TGTGCCAGCAGTTTAATAGCGGGAGGGCTCTACGAGCAGTACTTC	CASSLIAGGLYEQYF
-	TRBV4-2	few	TRBJ1-4	TGTGCCAGCACCCTGAGGGTGACTAATGAAAAACTGTTTTTT	CASTLRVTNEKLFF
TRBD1	TRBV15	few	TRBJ2-1	TGTGCCACCTCGGGGACAGAGGCTTACAATGAGCAGTTCTTC	CATSGTEAYNEQFF
TRBD1	TRBV7-2	many	TRBJ2-7	TGTGCCAGCAGCGACGGACAGGGGCACGGGCGCGAGCAGTACTTC	CASSDGQGHGREQYF
-	TRBV6-1	-	TRBJ2-1	TGTGCCAGCAGAGGAGGGGGAGGCGGCAGCTCCTACAATGAGCAGTTCTTC	CASRGGGGGSSYNEQFF
TRBD1	TRBV7-9	many	TRBJ2-7	TGTGCCAGCAGCTCCATGGGGACAGGGGCCTACGAGCAGTACTTC	CASSSMGTGAYEQYF
TRBD2	TRBV19	-	TRBJ2-4	TGTGCCAGTAAGAAGAGCGGGAAGAACATTCAGTACTTC	CASKKSGKNIQYF
-	TRBV6-1	many	TRBJ2-3	TGTGCCAGCAGTCGGGACGACACAGATACGCAGTATTTT	CASSRDDTDTQYF
-	TRBV12-3/TRBV12-4	-	TRBJ1-6	TGTGCCAGCAGTTTTTATTCCAGCAATTCACCCCTCCACTTT	CASSFYSSNSPLHF
-	TRBV12-3/TRBV12-4	many	TRBJ2-7	TGTGCCAGCAGTTTATCCGGTTTTGAGCAGTACTTC	CASSLSGFEQYF
-	TRBV9	-	TRBJ2-7	TGTGCCAGCAGCGGGCCCGGCGGGTCCTACGAGCAGTACTTC	CASSGPGGSYEQYF
TRBD2	TRBV20-1	-	TRBJ2-3	TGCAGTGCTACCAAGCTAGCGGGACACACAGATACGCAGTATTTT	CSATKLAGHTDTQYF
-	TRBV12-3/TRBV12-4	-	TRBJ2-1	TGTGCCAGCAGTTCCCGTGGGCTCGGCTCCTACAATGAGCAGTTCTTC	CASSSRGLGSYNEQFF
-	TRBV20-1	-	TRBJ1-1	TGCAGTGCGGCGACGGGGCTCGGAACTGAAGCTTTCTTT	CSAATGLGTEAFF
TRBD1	TRBV5-1	-	TRBJ1-5	TGCGCCAGCAGCTCCGGGACAGGGGGGCCCCAGCATTTT	CASSSGTGGPQHF
TRBD1	TRBV7-8	-	TRBJ2-7	TGTGCCAGCAGCTTAGCGGGACAGGGAACCGAGCAGTACTTC	CASSLAGQGTEQYF
TRBD2	TRBV5-1	-	TRBJ2-2	TGCGCCAGCAGCCCGATGGGAGGGGTCATCCCAACCGGGGAGCTGTTTTTT	CASSPMGGVIPTGELFF
-	TRBV7-3	-	TRBJ2-6	TGTGCCAGCAGCTTATTCGGCTTGCCTGCCGGGGCCAACGTCCTGACTTTC	CASSLFGLPAGANVLTF
-	TRBV20-1	few	TRBJ2-3	TGCAGTGCTAAAAGCGGGCCAGATACGCAGTATTTT	CSAKSGPDTQYF
-	TRBV20-1	-	TRBJ1-5	TGCAGTGCTAGATGGGGTCTCCATCAGCCCCAGCATTTT	CSARWGLHQPQHF